This T cell receptor (beta chain) comes out of a study of control samples from healthy donors and cancer patients. This CDR3 contains 15 residues. V lost 1 base to trimming and J lost 4 bases, with 11 bases between them. CDR1 and CDR2 (germline): SGHTA, FQGNSA. Libraries were prepared by immunoSEQ multiplex PCR; TCRdb keeps only in-frame clonotypes and omits some of them. Seen here are about 29,000 clones, 87% observed once, and the top ten hold 3% to 4%. The clonotype originates from a female donor with melanoma. The gene calls are TRBV7-2 and TRBJ1-5; D gene unclear. Sequencing input: formalin-fixed, paraffin-embedded tissue. The CDR3 is CASSLDWAQNQPQHF. CDR3 coding DNA: TGTGCCAGCAGCTTAGATTGGGCACAAAATCAGCCCCAGCATTTT.